This T cell receptor (beta chain) came from a study of radiotherapy plus CTLA-4 blockade in lung cancer. The overall study: Across the patients, objective responses occurred in under 20%, and disease control in 31%. General observations from the study: Expansion of tumor-derived TCR clones was observed in blood after radiotherapy plus ipilimumab.

Data came from immunoSEQ multiplex PCR; TCRdb stores just in-frame clones and leaves some out. The sample includes over 100,000 clones, roughly 77% of them seen just once. Focal radiation was given together with CTLA-4 blockade (ipilimumab) to patients with chemo-refractory metastatic non-small-cell lung cancer. This clone was counted once. Its antigen remains unidentified. Sequences were derived from peripheral blood, sampled from a patient treated with radiotherapy plus ipilimumab. The receptor's source is a human donor with non-small cell lung cancer that progressed on radiotherapy plus ipilimumab. Some clones in this sample may be carry-over from other donors' samples.

CDR3 sequence (DNA): TGTGCCAGCAGCTTAGGCAGGGCTGGGGACATTCAGTACTTC. Protein sequence: CASSLGRAGDIQYF. The rearrangement joins TRBV7-3 to TRBJ2-4, with D perhaps matching TRBD1 (5 bases). V shed 2 bases and J shed 8 bases, with 13 bases lying between them. CDR3 size: 14 residues. Per germline, CDR1 SGHTA and CDR2 FQGTGA.